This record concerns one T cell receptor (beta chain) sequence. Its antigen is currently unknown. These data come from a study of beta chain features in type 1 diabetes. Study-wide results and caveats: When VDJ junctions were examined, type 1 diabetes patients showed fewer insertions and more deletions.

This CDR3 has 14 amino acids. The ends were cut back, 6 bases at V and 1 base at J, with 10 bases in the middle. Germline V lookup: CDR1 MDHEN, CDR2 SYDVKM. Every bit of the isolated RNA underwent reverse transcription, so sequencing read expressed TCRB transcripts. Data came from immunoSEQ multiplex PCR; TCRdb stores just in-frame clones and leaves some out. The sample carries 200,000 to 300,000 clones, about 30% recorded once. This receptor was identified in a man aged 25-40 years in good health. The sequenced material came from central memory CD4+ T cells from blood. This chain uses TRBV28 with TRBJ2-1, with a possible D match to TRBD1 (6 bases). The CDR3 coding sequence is TGTGCCAGCAGGGAGCAGGGGTCCTACAATGAGCAGTTCTTC. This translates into CASREQGSYNEQFF.